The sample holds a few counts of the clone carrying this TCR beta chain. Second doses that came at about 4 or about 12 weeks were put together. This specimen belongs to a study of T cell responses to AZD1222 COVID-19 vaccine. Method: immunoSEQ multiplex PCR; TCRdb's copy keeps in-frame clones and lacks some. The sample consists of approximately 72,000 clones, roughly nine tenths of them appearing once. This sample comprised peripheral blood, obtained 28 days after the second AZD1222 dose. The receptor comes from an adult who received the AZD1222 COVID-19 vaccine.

CDR3 region: CASTLSGGNTIYF. CDR3 coding DNA: TGTGCCAGCACCCTATCTGGTGGAAACACCATATATTTT. The chain has TRBV6-5 and TRBJ1-3; unclear D gene. In germline, CDR1 is MNHEY, CDR2 SVGAGI. Deletions cut 7 bases from V and 3 bases from J, with 10 bases between. The CDR3 contains 13 residues.